This TCR beta chain was observed in a study of blood T cells in healthy people across ages. Overall study: Through template switching, about one barcoded beta molecule was captured per two T cells, as measured in model experiments.

This clonotype was counted a few times. The target antigen is unknown. A second 7 to 11 cycle PCR used barcoded and J-beta primers. All samples yielded 3 million or more CDR3-containing paired-end reads. MiXCR, run by TCRdb on the 5' RACE reads, gives a single entry per CDR3 protein. The repertoire holds 1.6 million or so distinct CDR3 sequences, with about 35% as singletons. Overall study findings and caveats: Unsorted PBMC material precluded a definitive naive versus antigen-experienced comparison. Among long-lived donors, naive CD4+ cells were more numerous and diversity higher than in aged donors.

CDR1 is SNHLY and CDR2 is FYNNEI in the germline V gene. The CDR3 has 11 residues. V gave up 6 bases and J gave up 6 bases, with 8 bases separating them. Sequencing used blood. The J gene is TRBJ1-1, the V gene TRBV2; D ambiguous. This receptor was taken from a woman aged 30 to 39 in good health. CDR3: CASSKVSEAFF. The CDR3 nucleotides read TGTGCCAGCAGCAAGGTGTCTGAAGCTTTCTTT.